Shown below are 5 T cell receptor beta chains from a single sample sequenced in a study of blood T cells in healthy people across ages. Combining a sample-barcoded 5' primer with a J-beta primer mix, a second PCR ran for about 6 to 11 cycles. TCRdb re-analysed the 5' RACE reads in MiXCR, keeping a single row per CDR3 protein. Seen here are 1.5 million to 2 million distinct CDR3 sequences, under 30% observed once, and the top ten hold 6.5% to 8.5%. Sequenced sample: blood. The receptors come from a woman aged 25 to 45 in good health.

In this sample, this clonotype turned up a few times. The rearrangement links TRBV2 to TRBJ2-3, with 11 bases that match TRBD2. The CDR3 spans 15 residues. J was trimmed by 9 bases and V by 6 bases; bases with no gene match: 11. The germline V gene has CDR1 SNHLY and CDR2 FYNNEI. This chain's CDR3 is CASRAGLAVSRTQYF. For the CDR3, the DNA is TGTGCCAGCAGAGCGGGACTAGCGGTCTCACGAACGCAGTATTTT.

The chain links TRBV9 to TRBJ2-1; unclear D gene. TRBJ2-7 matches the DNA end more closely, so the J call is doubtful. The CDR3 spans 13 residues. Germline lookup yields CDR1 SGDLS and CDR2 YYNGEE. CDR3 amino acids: CASSVEPYNEQYF. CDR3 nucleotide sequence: TGTGCCAGCAGCGTAGAACCTTACAATGAGCAGTACTTC.

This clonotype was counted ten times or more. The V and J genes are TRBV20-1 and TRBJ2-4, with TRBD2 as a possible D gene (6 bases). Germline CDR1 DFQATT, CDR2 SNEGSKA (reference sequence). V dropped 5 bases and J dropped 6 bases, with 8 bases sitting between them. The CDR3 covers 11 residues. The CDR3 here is CSALGGNIQYF. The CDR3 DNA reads TGCAGTGCTCTGGGAGGAAACATTCAGTACTTC.

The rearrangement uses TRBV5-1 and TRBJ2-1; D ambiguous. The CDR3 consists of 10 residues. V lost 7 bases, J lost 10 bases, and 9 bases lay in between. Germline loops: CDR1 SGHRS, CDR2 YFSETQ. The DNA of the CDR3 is TGCGCCAGCGGCGAAAGGGAGCAGTTCTTC. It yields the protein CASGEREQFF.

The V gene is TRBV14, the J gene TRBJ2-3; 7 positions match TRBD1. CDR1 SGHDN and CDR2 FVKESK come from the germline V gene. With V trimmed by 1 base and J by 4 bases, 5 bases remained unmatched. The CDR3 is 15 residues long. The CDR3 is CASSQVRQGSDTQYF. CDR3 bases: TGTGCCAGCAGCCAAGTACGACAGGGCTCAGATACGCAGTATTTT.